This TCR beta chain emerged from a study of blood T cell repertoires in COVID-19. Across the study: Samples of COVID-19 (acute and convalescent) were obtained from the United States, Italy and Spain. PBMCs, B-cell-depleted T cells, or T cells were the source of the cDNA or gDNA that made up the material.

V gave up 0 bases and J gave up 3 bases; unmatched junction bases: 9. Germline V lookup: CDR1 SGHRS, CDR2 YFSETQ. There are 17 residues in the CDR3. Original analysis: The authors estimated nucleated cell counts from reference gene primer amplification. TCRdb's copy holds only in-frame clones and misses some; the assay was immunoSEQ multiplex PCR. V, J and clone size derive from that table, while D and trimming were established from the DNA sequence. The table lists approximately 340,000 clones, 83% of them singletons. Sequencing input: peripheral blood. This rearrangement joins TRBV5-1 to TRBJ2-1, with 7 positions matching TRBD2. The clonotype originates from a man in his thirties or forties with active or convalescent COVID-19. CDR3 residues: CASSLAGGKGLYNEQFF. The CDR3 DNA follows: TGCGCCAGCAGCTTGGCCGGGGGGAAGGGTCTCTACAATGAGCAGTTCTTC.